This record looks at one TCR beta chain sequence and its context. This sample is part of a study of blood T cell repertoires in COVID-19. In the study overall: From the United States, Italy and Spain came samples of acute and convalescent COVID-19. PBMCs, B-cell-depleted T cells, or T cells provided the cDNA or gDNA that made up the material.

As handled by the study authors: Amplified reference gene primers provided the basis for estimating nucleated cell counts. Clones were sequenced by immunoSEQ multiplex PCR, and TCRdb holds only the in-frame ones, with some missing. Clone size and the V and J calls come from that table; the DNA yielded D and trimming. In the table there are 45,000 to 65,000 clones, 80% to 90% of which are singletons. The CDR3 is 14 residues long. CDR1 and CDR2 (germline): LNHDA, SQIVND (reference sequence). With V trimmed by 7 bases and J by 5 bases, 11 bases remained unmatched. This TCR was sampled from a woman aged 60 to 75 with acute or convalescent COVID-19. Source material: peripheral blood. The J gene is TRBJ2-7, the V gene TRBV19, with 7 bases fitting TRBD1. CDR3 residues: CASNPRDRNNEQYF. Written as DNA, the CDR3 is TGTGCCAGTAATCCCCGGGACAGAAATAACGAGCAGTACTTC.